The 12 T cell receptor beta chains below were found in one sample sequenced in a study of early T cells in non-severe SARS-CoV-2 infection. MiXCR, run by TCRdb on the 5' RACE reads, gives a single entry per CDR3 protein. The sample shows nearly 70,000 distinct CDR3 sequences, around 4.2% of them seen only once. The specimen comprised whole blood, sampled at baseline. Source of these receptors: an adult who was a healthcare worker with PCR-confirmed SARS-CoV-2 infection or an uninfected control (not recorded which). The donor label of this sample is uncertain.

This clonotype has more than one count but fewer than ten. This chain connects TRBV27 to TRBJ2-7; D remains ambiguous. V was cut by 5 bases and J by 2 bases, with 7 bases left in between. Germline V gene lookup returns CDR1 MNHEY and CDR2 SMNVEV (reference sequence). The CDR3 length is 12 residues. The CDR3: CASSAPPYEQYF. Written as DNA, the CDR3 is TGTGCCAGCAGTGCACCACCCTACGAGCAGTACTTC.

There are many counts of this clonotype. This chain connects TRBV20-1 to TRBJ2-7, with 7 bases matching TRBD2. Germline V gene sequence: CDR1 DFQATT, CDR2 SNEGSKA (reference sequence). The CDR3 has 13 amino acids. J was trimmed by 4 bases and V by 1 base; bases with no gene match: 4. The CDR3 region is CSARGGRAYEQYF. CDR3 DNA: TGCAGTGCTAGAGGAGGGAGGGCGTACGAGCAGTACTTC.

In its sample, this clonotype was seen many times. The chain has TRBV6-5 and TRBJ2-5; possibly TRBD2 for D (6 bases). Germline V gives CDR1 MNHEY, CDR2 SVGAGI. Trimming pared 6 bases from V and 4 bases from J, leaving 12 bases between. The CDR3 is 13 residues long. CDR3 bases: TGTGCCAGCAGCAAGGGACTTACAGAGACCCAGTACTTC. Its protein product is CASSKGLTETQYF.

This clonotype was seen more than once but under ten times. This chain joins TRBV10-3 and TRBJ2-5; D gene uncertain. V shed 4 bases and J shed 2 bases, with 8 bases lying between them. The CDR3 length is 13 residues. The germline V gene has CDR1 ENHRY and CDR2 SYGVKD. Written as DNA, the CDR3 is TGTGCCATCAGTGCTTCTGAACAAGAGACCCAGTACTTC. It specifies CAISASEQETQYF.

This clonotype was counted ten times or more. This chain uses TRBV6-6 with TRBJ2-7; a weak D match, TRBD1 (6 bases). Per germline, CDR1 MNHNY and CDR2 SVGAGI (reference sequence). CDR3 length: 14 amino acids. Trimming stripped 6 bases from V and 4 bases from J, with 16 bases between. In DNA, the CDR3 is TGTGCCAGCAGCTTGGGCAGGGGTTCGTACGAGCAGTACTTC. Translated: CASSLGRGSYEQYF.

This clonotype was picked up a small number of times. V is TRBV11-3 and J is TRBJ1-1; the D gene is possibly TRBD1 (6 bases). Trimming cost V 5 bases and J 0 bases, with 10 bases left between them. This CDR3 has 14 amino acids. CDR1 SGHNT and CDR2 YENEEA come from the germline V gene. For the CDR3, the DNA is TGTGCCAGCAGCACCGGGGGGCTGAACACTGAAGCTTTCTTT. This encodes CASSTGGLNTEAFF.

The J gene is TRBJ1-2, the V gene TRBV6-2 or TRBV6-3, with D perhaps matching TRBD1 (5 bases). The germline V gene encodes CDR1 MNHEY and CDR2 SVGEGT. Trimming left V 4 bases short and J 4 bases short, with 13 bases between. The CDR3 spans 14 residues. CDR3 loop: CASSLLRGSYGYTF. The CDR3 coding sequence is TGTGCCAGCAGTTTACTGAGGGGCTCCTATGGCTACACCTTC.

This clonotype was observed at least ten times. V usage is TRBV11-2 and J usage is TRBJ1-1; weak D call: TRBD1 (5 bases). This CDR3 has 13 residues. V lost 0 bases, J lost 5 bases, and 7 bases lay in between. Germline lookup yields CDR1 SGHAT and CDR2 FQNNGV. CDR3 sequence reads: CASSLERGTEAFF. In DNA form, the CDR3 reads TGTGCCAGCAGCTTAGAGCGGGGGACTGAAGCTTTCTTT.

There are many counts of this clonotype. The chain employs TRBV20-1 and TRBJ1-5, with 8 bases that match TRBD1. Germline V CDR1 and CDR2: DFQATT, SNEGSKA (reference sequence). The J segment lost 6 bases and the V segment lost 5 bases, leaving 6 bases of the junction unmatched. CDR3 length: 13 residues. This CDR3 is CSAEQGVSQPQHF. The CDR3 nucleotides are TGCAGTGCTGAACAGGGGGTAAGTCAGCCCCAGCATTTT.

CDR3 DNA sequence: TGTGCCAGCAGCTTTGGGAGGGATAATTCACCCCTCCACTTT. It codes for CASSFGRDNSPLHF. The chain combines TRBV11-2 with TRBJ1-6; D unclear. Germline V gene lookup returns CDR1 SGHAT and CDR2 FQNNGV. V lost 3 bases and J lost 5, with 8 bases in between. The CDR3 is 14 amino acids.

This clonotype was recorded a few times. This chain connects TRBV7-9 to TRBJ1-4; no firm D call. This CDR3 has 13 residues. Germline CDR1 is SEHNR and CDR2 is FQNEAQ (reference sequence). Trimming shortened V by 4 bases and J by 3 bases, and 6 bases separated the two germline ends. The CDR3 DNA is TGTGCCAGCAGCTCTAGTGCTAATGAAAAACTGTTTTTT. The encoded protein is CASSSSANEKLFF.

This clonotype appeared many times. CDR3 DNA: TGTGCCTGGAGTGTTAGTAGGCACTCCTACGAGCAGTACTTC. Its translation is CAWSVSRHSYEQYF. This chain links TRBV30 with TRBJ2-7; D is unresolved. Germline-derived CDR1 and CDR2 are GTSNPN and SVGIG (reference sequence). The V and J ends lost 0 bases and 0 bases respectively, with 9 bases between them. This CDR3 spans 14 amino acids.